The TCR beta chain described here comes from a study of blood T cell repertoires in COVID-19. Background on the study: The origin of the acute and convalescent COVID-19 samples was the United States, Italy and Spain. PBMCs, B-cell-depleted T cells, or T cells provided the cDNA or gDNA that made up the material.

As handled by the study authors: Reference gene primers were amplified, and this amplification served to estimate nucleated cell counts. Some clones are missing from TCRdb's copy, which holds only in-frame ones; the method was immunoSEQ multiplex PCR. V, J and clone size were drawn from that table, and D and trimming were deduced from the DNA. The top ten clones hold roughly 5.6% of a sample with 150,000 to 200,000 clones, around 75% of them seen once. Seattle's enrolled individuals joined amid active infection and were then monitored longitudinally. Trimming removed 3 bases from V and 2 bases from J, with 20 bases in between. This CDR3 contains 17 residues. Per the germline V gene, CDR1 is DFQATT and CDR2 is SNEGSKA (reference sequence).

The TCR originated in a woman aged 40 to 50 with COVID-19, enrolled during active disease. Sequencing was carried out using peripheral blood. The chain uses TRBV20-1 and TRBJ1-5, with D unclear. CDR3 coding DNA: TGCAGTGCTAGTCCTTACCGTGCCGACGCGGGCAATCAGCCCCAGCATTTT. This encodes CSASPYRADAGNQPQHF.